This TCR beta chain emerged from a study of OX40 agonist ivuxolimab in advanced cancers. At the level of the study: One hepatocellular carcinoma and two cutaneous melanoma patients partially responded.

The protocol was immunoSEQ multiplex PCR, while the TCRdb copy is restricted to in-frame clones and leaves out a portion. The sample yields some 55,000 clones, more than 75% seen once. The CDR3 covers 11 residues. V lost 3 bases and J lost 6; bases outside the gene matches: 2. The germline gives CDR1 DFQATT, CDR2 SNEGSKA (reference sequence). Study-wide results and limits: Within 6 weeks, CD4+ and CD8+ blood T cells expanded clonally at 0.1 to 3.0 mg/kg. Also showing low normalized T-cell clonal expansion were some of the nonresponders. The average count of expanded clones was higher among CD8+ T cells than among CD4+.

On this clone itself: What it recognizes is unknown.

Sequencing was performed on CD4+ or CD8+ T cells sorted from blood, taken in a trial of the OX40 agonist ivuxolimab. The rearrangement uses TRBV20-1 and TRBJ2-7; 7 nucleotides line up with TRBD2. The source is an adult with an advanced solid tumor such as melanoma, head and neck, liver or kidney cancer. CDR3 amino acids: CSARGGCEQYF. The CDR3 nucleotides are TGCAGTGCTAGGGGGGGGTGCGAGCAGTACTTC.